Presented here are 15 T cell receptor beta chains from one specimen sequenced in a study of CD8+CD57+ T cells in acquired aplastic anemia. The sequenced patients had an expansion of CD8+CD57+ cells seen by flow cytometry. For CDR3 and TCR beta VDJ profiling, genomic DNA was the template used. TCRdb used MiXCR to reprocess the reads, holding one entry per CDR3 protein. The sample includes around 430,000 distinct CDR3 sequences, about a third seen only once; the top ten take around 0.82%. Sequenced material: sorted CD4+, CD8+, or CD8+CD57+ T cells (not recorded which) from PBMCs. All receptors come from a human donor with aplastic anemia.

The count of this clonotype is one. The gene calls are TRBV9 and TRBJ2-7; possibly TRBD1 for D (7 bases). This CDR3 has 16 amino acids. Germline CDR1 SGDLS, CDR2 YYNGEE. The V and J ends lost 2 bases and 5 bases respectively, with 20 bases between them. As DNA, the CDR3 is TGTGCCAGCAGCGTCAGGGGGGACGAGGCGTCCCACGAGCAGTACTTC. It translates to CASSVRGDEASHEQYF.

This clonotype has just a few counts. This rearrangement joins TRBV18 to TRBJ1-6; possible D gene TRBD1, 5 bases. V was clipped by 2 bases and J by 10 bases, with 12 bases between them. Germline CDR1 is KGHSH and CDR2 is LQKENI. This CDR3 has 14 amino acids. CDR3 nucleotides: TGTGCCAGCTCACCAATGCAGGGAGAATCACCCCTCCACTTT. It specifies CASSPMQGESPLHF. Full variable domain (outside the CDR3, taken from reference TRBV18 and TRBJ1-6): NAGVMQNPRHLVRRRGQEARLRCSPMKGHSHVYWYRQLPEEGLKFMVYLQKENIIDESGMPKERFSAEFPKEGPSILRIQQVVRGDSAAYFCASSPMQGESPLHFGNGTRLTVT.

This clonotype has just one count. V and J are TRBV7-8 and TRBJ1-1, with D possibly being TRBD1 (6 bases). CDR1 and CDR2 from the germline V gene are SGHVS and FQNEAQ. Trimming left V 6 bases short and J 3 bases short, with 20 bases between. This CDR3 is built from 16 residues. CDR3 loop: CASRAGHLERDTEAFF. Here the CDR3 DNA reads TGTGCCAGCAGGGCGGGACACCTAGAAAGAGACACTGAAGCTTTCTTT.

The chain links TRBV12-3 or TRBV12-4 to TRBJ2-4, with 12 nucleotides matching TRBD2. V trimming: 5 bases; J trimming: 11 bases; junction bases outside the gene matches: 7. The CDR3 has 14 residues. CDR3 nucleotide sequence: TGTGCCAGCAGTGCCGGGACTAGCGGGTTCGTTCAGTACTTC. Translating gives CASSAGTSGFVQYF.

The rearrangement uses TRBV2 and TRBJ1-1; 7 nucleotides align to TRBD1. The CDR3 covers 12 residues. The V gene end was trimmed by 5 bases and the J gene end by 10 bases; junction bases not matched to a gene: 7. Germline V gene sequence: CDR1 SNHLY, CDR2 FYNNEI. This CDR3 is CASSYGQEGAFF. In DNA form, the CDR3 reads TGTGCCAGCAGTTACGGACAGGAGGGAGCTTTCTTT.

This clonotype has only a few counts. This chain links TRBV20-1 with TRBJ2-1; D is possibly TRBD1 or TRBD2 (5 bases each). The V end lost 5 bases, the J end lost 8 bases, and 16 bases lay between the germline ends. Looked up from germline, CDR1 is DFQATT and CDR2 is SNEGSKA (reference sequence). The CDR3 loop spans 13 amino acids. The CDR3 coding sequence is TGCAGTGCTCGGGACCTCCAGATGTATGAGCAGTTCTTC. Its translation: CSARDLQMYEQFF.

This clonotype was found a few times. The rearrangement uses TRBV10-3 and TRBJ1-5; a weak D match, TRBD1 (5 bases). The CDR3 length is 15 residues. The germline gives CDR1 ENHRY, CDR2 SYGVKD. Trimming pared 10 bases from V and 1 base from J, leaving 17 bases between. The CDR3 bases are TGTGCCAGCAGGCCCAGGGTAGGGAGCAATCAGCCCCAGCATTTT. Translation: CASRPRVGSNQPQHF.

The V and J genes are TRBV4-3 and TRBJ1-1; 10 positions agree with TRBD1. CDR3 size: 16 residues. J lost 7 bases, V lost 4 bases, and 12 bases had no gene match. In germline, CDR1 is LGHNA, CDR2 YSLEER. The CDR3 loop reads CASSPKPGQGTVEAFF. The CDR3 region has the DNA TGCGCCAGCAGCCCCAAGCCGGGACAGGGGACCGTTGAAGCTTTCTTT.

The gene calls are TRBV20-1 and TRBJ2-3, with 7 positions matching TRBD2. The CDR3 has 15 residues. Germline trimming cut 3 bases from V and 1 base from J; bases unmatched to any gene: 7. Germline V CDR1 and CDR2: DFQATT, SNEGSKA (reference sequence). CDR3 region: CSASRGLAGTDTQYF. The CDR3 DNA reads TGCAGTGCTAGTCGTGGGCTAGCGGGCACAGATACGCAGTATTTT.

The chain couples TRBV5-1 to TRBJ2-3; 13 positions match TRBD2. The CDR3 sequence is 17 residues long. Germline V gene sequence: CDR1 SGHRS, CDR2 YFSETQ. Trimming at V came to 4 bases and at J to 0 bases, leaving 5 bases not matched to a gene. CDR3 DNA sequence: TGCGCCAGCAGCCAAGGGGGACTAGCGGGGAGCACAGATACGCAGTATTTT. As protein: CASSQGGLAGSTDTQYF. Filled out from reference TRBV5-1 and TRBJ2-3, the complete variable domain reads KAGVTQTPRYLIKTRGQQVTLSCSPISGHRSVSWYQQTPGQGLQFLFEYFSETQRNKGNFPGRFSGRQFSNSRSEMNVSTLELGDSALYLCASSQGGLAGSTDTQYFGPGTRLTVL.

Ten or more counts support this clonotype. This CDR3 is CASSVDSYNEQFF. The DNA for the CDR3 is TGCGCCAGCAGTGTTGACAGCTACAATGAGCAGTTCTTC. V gene TRBV10-1 combines with J gene TRBJ2-1; TRBD1 might be the D (5 bases). Trimming left V 4 bases short and J 3 bases short, with 7 bases between. Germline CDR1 is WNHNN and CDR2 is SYGVQD (reference sequence). The CDR3 sequence is 13 residues long.

The chain is built from TRBV5-1 and TRBJ2-2, with 8 bases fitting TRBD1. CDR3 length equals 15 residues. Germline assignment: CDR1 SGHRS and CDR2 YFSETQ. V was clipped by 3 bases and J by 0 bases; unmatched bases: 1. The CDR3 DNA reads as TGCGCCAGCAGCTCGACAGGGGCGAACACCGGGGAGCTGTTTTTT. It is translated as CASSSTGANTGELFF.

This clonotype has more than one count but fewer than ten. The V and J genes are TRBV27 and TRBJ2-1; 8 nucleotides line up with TRBD2. The germline gives CDR1 MNHEY, CDR2 SMNVEV (reference sequence). The CDR3 sequence is 14 residues long. V lost 5 bases, J lost 7 bases, and 7 bases stayed unmatched. The CDR3 protein is CASSPYSGINEQFF. The CDR3 coding sequence is TGTGCCAGCAGTCCGTATAGCGGGATTAATGAGCAGTTCTTC.

The V call is TRBV28, the J call TRBJ1-2; no firm D call. The CDR3 contains 13 residues. Between the trimmed V and J ends, which lost 6 bases and 4 bases, there was a span of 12 bases. The germline V gene has CDR1 MDHEN and CDR2 SYDVKM. CDR3 in DNA: TGTGCCAGCAGCCCCCTCCTCCGCTATGGCTACACCTTC. Translated: CASSPLLRYGYTF.

This rearrangement joins TRBV7-9 to TRBJ2-3; D may be TRBD1 or TRBD2 (7 bases each). The CDR3 spans 16 residues. With 6 bases removed from V and 5 bases from J, the gap between germline ends came to 21 bases. Looked up from germline, CDR1 is SEHNR and CDR2 is FQNEAQ (reference sequence). The CDR3 DNA sequence: TGTGCCAGCAGTTTTTTACTGGGCAGGGGGGGAGATACGCAGTATTTT. Translated: CASSFLLGRGGDTQYF.